Shown below are 13 T cell receptor beta chains from a single sample sequenced in a study of shared clonotypes between healthy human individuals. Only in-frame clones appear in the TCRdb table, and some are missing; sequencing was by immunoSEQ multiplex PCR. The repertoire holds hundreds of thousands of clones, with about 95% as singletons. Selected positively for CCR7 and CD45RO-negative, naive CD8 cells excluded terminally differentiated effector memory CD45RA+ cells. Sequenced: naive CD8+ T cells sorted from blood. Receptors were obtained from a woman aged 25 to 39 in good health.

The V and J genes are TRBV7-7 and TRBJ2-7, with D tentatively TRBD2 (5 bases). V lost 3 bases to trimming and J lost 4 bases, with 10 bases between them. The CDR3 is 13 residues long. CDR1 and CDR2 from the germline V gene are SSHAT and FNYEAQ (reference sequence). The CDR3 nucleotides read TGTGCCAGCAGCTTTCGAGGCGGGTACGAGCAGTACTTC. It encodes CASSFRGGYEQYF.

The rearrangement links TRBV27 to TRBJ2-7; D call uncertain. CDR3 length: 15 residues. The germline V gene encodes CDR1 MNHEY and CDR2 SMNVEV (reference sequence). V shed 3 bases and J shed 0 bases, with 12 bases lying between them. The chain's CDR3 is CASSFSKQYSYEQYF. CDR3 nucleotide sequence: TGTGCCAGCAGTTTTTCTAAACAGTACTCCTACGAGCAGTACTTC.

The chain is built from TRBV29-1 and TRBJ1-2; TRBD1 matches 7 bases. V trimming: 0 bases; J trimming: 4 bases; junction bases outside the gene matches: 14. Germline V gene lookup returns CDR1 SQVTM and CDR2 ANQGSEA. CDR3 length: 17 amino acids. CDR3 bases: TGCAGCGTTGAAGATCCCGCCAGGGGGATTCTCTCCTATGGCTACACCTTC. Translating gives CSVEDPARGILSYGYTF.

The chain has TRBV10-2 and TRBJ2-5, with D perhaps TRBD1 (5 bases). The CDR3 totals 12 residues. V was trimmed by 8 bases and J by 6 bases, leaving 13 bases between them. From germline, CDR1 is WSHSY and CDR2 SAAADI. CDR3 sequence (DNA): TGCGCCAGCGGGGCATCTTTAAAGACCCAGTACTTC. Translated, it gives CASGASLKTQYF.

Details on this clone: This same CDR3 is encoded by further DNA sequences in the sample. The chain links TRBV13 to TRBJ2-7; D gene unclear. Trimming removed 0 bases from V and 1 base from J, with 1 base in between. The CDR3 extends over 12 amino acids. CDR1 PRHDT and CDR2 FYEKMQ come from the germline V gene (reference sequence). CDR3 DNA sequence: TGTGCCAGCAGCTTAGGTTCCTACGAGCAGTACTTC. Its translation is CASSLGSYEQYF.

The chain combines TRBV27 with TRBJ1-2, with 8 positions matching TRBD1. The CDR3 is 14 amino acids. Germline V gene sequence: CDR1 MNHEY, CDR2 SMNVEV (reference sequence). With V trimmed by 6 bases and J by 4 bases, 7 bases remained unmatched. The CDR3: CASSLTGVAYGYTF. CDR3 nucleotide sequence: TGTGCCAGCAGCCTGACAGGGGTTGCCTATGGCTACACCTTC.

This chain joins TRBV27 and TRBJ2-1, with TRBD1 matching over 11 bases. This CDR3 has 15 amino acids. J gave up 7 bases and V 2 bases, and 4 bases lay outside the gene matches. Per germline, CDR1 MNHEY and CDR2 SMNVEV (reference sequence). CDR3 region: CASSLGTGGKNEQFF. The CDR3 region has the DNA TGTGCCAGCAGTTTAGGGACAGGGGGAAAAAATGAGCAGTTCTTC.

V and J are TRBV5-6 and TRBJ2-7; the D gene is possibly TRBD2 (7 bases). Deletions cut 4 bases from V and 1 base from J, with 18 bases between. This CDR3 has 16 residues. Per germline, CDR1 SGHDT and CDR2 YYEEEE. The CDR3 reads CASSPGGLAHSYEQYF. As DNA, the CDR3 is TGTGCCAGCAGCCCGGGGGGCCTAGCGCATTCCTACGAGCAGTACTTC.

The CDR3 coding sequence is TGTGCCAGCAGCTCAACAGGTTGGGAGGACGAGCAGTACTTC. Translating it yields CASSSTGWEDEQYF. The rearrangement links TRBV5-4 to TRBJ2-7, with D maybe TRBD2 (6 bases). The germline gives CDR1 SGHNT, CDR2 YYREEE (reference sequence). This CDR3 has 14 residues. V was trimmed by 3 bases and J by 5 bases, leaving 15 bases between them.

With regard to this clone: Other DNA sequences within the sample encode an identical CDR3. The chain recombines TRBV27 with TRBJ2-7, with 13 bases aligning to TRBD2. This CDR3 region has 16 residues. The junction had 6 bases not matched to a gene; V was cut back by 6 bases and J by 1 base. Germline CDR1 MNHEY, CDR2 SMNVEV (reference sequence). As DNA, the CDR3 is TGTGCCAGCAGCCCAGTACTAGCGGGAGGGTCCTACGAGCAGTACTTC. Amino acids: CASSPVLAGGSYEQYF.

This clone was seen a single time. The V and J genes are TRBV27 and TRBJ2-5; possible D gene TRBD1, 6 bases. This CDR3 comprises 13 residues. Germline CDR1 MNHEY, CDR2 SMNVEV (reference sequence). Trimming took off 5 bases at V and 5 bases at J, with 12 bases between the two ends. The CDR3 spells CASSEQGSETQYF. CDR3 bases: TGTGCCAGCAGTGAACAGGGTTCGGAGACCCAGTACTTC.

The chain couples TRBV19 to TRBJ1-1; the match to TRBD1 covers 12 bases. CDR1 and CDR2 from the germline V gene are LNHDA and SQIVND (reference sequence). V lost 9 bases and J lost 10; bases outside the gene matches: 6. The CDR3 runs to 12 residues. CDR3 in DNA: TGTGCCAGCAACCGGGACAGGGGGCTAGCTTTCTTT. This codes for CASNRDRGLAFF.

This chain connects TRBV13 to TRBJ1-2, with D hard to call. The CDR3 has 16 residues. CDR1 PRHDT and CDR2 FYEKMQ come from the germline V gene (reference sequence). V lost 4 bases and J 3 bases, leaving 18 bases between the germline ends. DNA for the CDR3: TGTGCCAGCAGCTCCGGACTGATGCTGATTGACTATGGCTACACCTTC. Its translation: CASSSGLMLIDYGYTF.